These 20 T cell receptor beta chains came from one sample sequenced in a study of CD8 T cells in ankylosing spondylitis. General study points: Typical of ankylosing spondylitis blood, it appeared, was a TCR beta motif of under 10 highly homologous variants.

These receptors have no known antigen. TCRdb re-analysed the 5' RACE reads in MiXCR, keeping a single row per CDR3 protein. The sample lists about 540,000 distinct CDR3 sequences, about 12% seen once, with about 6.5% in the top ten. Sample: blood, either unsorted or a sorted T cell fraction (not recorded which). Source of these receptors: a male donor with ankylosing spondylitis.

This clonotype appeared a few times. The chain combines TRBV20-1 with TRBJ2-7; D unclear. This CDR3 region has 13 residues. CDR1 is DFQATT, CDR2 SNEGSKA, per germline (reference sequence). Trimming removed 3 bases from V and 3 bases from J, with 12 bases in between. CDR3 sequence reads: CSARDPIGYEQYV. As DNA, the CDR3 is TGCAGTGCTAGGGATCCAATCGGCTACGAGCAGTACGTC.

At least ten counts were recorded for this clonotype. V and J are TRBV12-3 or TRBV12-4 and TRBJ2-7; no definite D call. The V and J ends lost 5 bases and 7 bases respectively, with 18 bases between them. CDR3 size: 14 residues. CDR3 sequence reads: CASSPGRWFGEQYF. In nucleotides, the CDR3 is TGTGCCAGCAGTCCGGGTCGGTGGTTCGGAGAGCAGTACTTC.

This clonotype was recorded many times. The J gene is TRBJ2-7, the V gene TRBV7-9; a possible D gene is TRBD1 (7 bases). Trimming took 7 bases from V and 3 from J, leaving 16 bases between them. Germline V gives CDR1 SEHNR, CDR2 FQNEAQ (reference sequence). This CDR3 has 14 amino acids. The CDR3 sequence is CASTPGGSNYEQYF. In DNA, the CDR3 is TGTGCCAGCACGCCAGGGGGGTCCAACTACGAGCAGTACTTC.

This chain connects TRBV20-1 to TRBJ2-1; 10 bases fit TRBD2. The CDR3 runs 18 residues. V lost 1 base, J lost 3 bases, and 12 bases stayed unmatched. The germline V gene encodes CDR1 DFQATT and CDR2 SNEGSKA (reference sequence). CDR3 protein: CSARATSGNRGVYNEQFF. The CDR3 DNA is TGCAGTGCTAGAGCCACTAGCGGGAATCGAGGGGTCTACAATGAGCAGTTCTTC.

Many counts were recorded for this clonotype. The rearrangement links TRBV12-3 or TRBV12-4 to TRBJ1-5; D not certain. Trimming cost V 3 bases and J 6 bases, with 9 bases left between them. The CDR3 is 13 amino acids. CDR3 in amino acids: CASSFLGIQPQHF. CDR3 coding DNA: TGTGCCAGCAGTTTTTTGGGGATTCAGCCCCAGCATTTT.

The chain recombines TRBV30 with TRBJ1-2; a possible D gene is TRBD1 (5 bases). The V end was cut by 3 bases, the J end by 2 bases, with 13 bases between. CDR3 length: 14 amino acids. Germline CDR1 and CDR2: GTSNPN and SVGIG (reference sequence). CDR3 coding DNA: TGTGCCTGGAGACTAAAGGGGAGGAACTATGGCTACACCTTC. Protein sequence: CAWRLKGRNYGYTF.

The sample holds a few counts of this clonotype. V and J are TRBV13 and TRBJ1-6; D may be TRBD1 (5 bases). Germline CDR1 is PRHDT and CDR2 is FYEKMQ (reference sequence). Deletions cut 7 bases from V and 4 bases from J, with 23 bases between. The CDR3 contains 18 residues. CDR3 nucleotides: TGTGCCAGCAAGAGGAGCTGGGGCACCCTTCAATATAATTCACCCCTCCACTTT. This encodes CASKRSWGTLQYNSPLHF.

This chain uses TRBV27 with TRBJ1-5; a possible D gene is TRBD1 (5 bases). V lost 6 bases and J 4 bases, leaving 16 bases between the germline ends. The CDR3 runs 15 residues. CDR1 is MNHEY, CDR2 SMNVEV, per germline (reference sequence). CDR3 nucleotides: TGTGCCAGCAGGATCGGGGCATACCCGAATCAGCCCCAGCATTTT. Translating gives CASRIGAYPNQPQHF.

This clonotype came up a few times. The chain recombines TRBV11-2 with TRBJ2-3, with 9 bases that match TRBD2. V gave up 0 bases and J gave up 1 base; unmatched junction bases: 8. From germline, CDR1 is SGHAT and CDR2 FQNNGV. The CDR3 length is 18 residues. The DNA of the CDR3 is TGTGCCAGCAGCTTAGATCTGTGGACTAGCGCCGGCACAGATACGCAGTATTTT. This gives the protein CASSLDLWTSAGTDTQYF.

This clonotype occurred a few times. V and J are TRBV5-1 and TRBJ1-6; D unresolved. The CDR3 spans 15 residues. CDR1 and CDR2 (germline): SGHRS, YFSETQ. With 4 bases removed from V and 1 base from J, the gap between germline ends came to 9 bases. CDR3 residues: CASSLLGSYNSPLHF. The DNA of the CDR3 is TGCGCCAGCAGCCTACTTGGGTCCTATAATTCACCCCTCCACTTT.

The V gene is TRBV4-1, the J gene TRBJ2-1; D is perhaps TRBD1 (6 bases). The germline V and J ends were trimmed by 2 bases and 6 bases, with 14 bases remaining between them. CDR3 length: 15 amino acids. Germline V gene lookup returns CDR1 MGHRA and CDR2 YSYEKL. The CDR3 DNA follows: TGCGCCAGCAGCCAAATCCCGACGACAGGCAATGAGCAGTTCTTC. Translating gives CASSQIPTTGNEQFF.

This clonotype showed up many times. The rearrangement joins TRBV20-1 to TRBJ2-7; 10 positions agree with TRBD2. Germline CDR1 reads DFQATT; CDR2 reads SNEGSKA (reference sequence). The junction had 7 bases not matched to a gene; V was cut back by 2 bases and J by 6 bases. The CDR3 extends over 14 amino acids. The CDR3 nucleotides are TGCAGTGCTAGATTGGTGCTAGCGGGAGTCGAGCAGTACTTC. Translated, it gives CSARLVLAGVEQYF.

This clonotype appeared a few times. This chain joins TRBV3-1 and TRBJ1-2; 7 bases are a match to TRBD1. The CDR3 has 16 residues. Germline CDR1 is LGHDT and CDR2 is YNNKEL (reference sequence). J lost 0 bases, V lost 4 bases, and 8 bases had no gene match. Here the CDR3 DNA reads TGTGCCAGCAGCCTCTTCTCCGGGACAGCTAACTATGGCTACACCTTC. Residues: CASSLFSGTANYGYTF.

The rearrangement uses TRBV11-2 and TRBJ1-2, with 7 bases that match TRBD1. This CDR3 region has 13 residues. With 4 bases clipped from V and 6 bases from J, the junction kept 5 bases outside the gene matches. Per germline, CDR1 SGHAT and CDR2 FQNNGV. The CDR3 DNA is TGTGCCAGCAGCTCCGCAGGGGGGAATGGCTACACCTTC. Encoded protein: CASSSAGGNGYTF.

Note on this clonotype: Lacking the conserved final phenylalanine or tryptophan, this CDR3 likely reflects a read error. The chain links TRBV6-2 or TRBV6-3 to TRBJ2-7; the match to TRBD2 covers 11 bases. The germline CDR1 and CDR2 sequences are MNHEY and SVGEGT. This CDR3 comprises 15 residues. Trimming at V came to 6 bases and at J to 2 bases, leaving 6 bases not matched to a gene. The CDR3: CASSRPTSGAYEQYL. DNA for the CDR3: TGTGCCAGCAGCCGGCCGACTAGCGGGGCCTACGAGCAGTACCTC.

This clonotype was seen at least ten times. The chain joins TRBV12-3 or TRBV12-4 to TRBJ2-3; no clear D. The CDR3 spans 13 residues. V gave up 5 bases and J gave up 5 bases, with 11 bases separating them. For the CDR3, the DNA is TGTGCCAGCAGTCCCTCGCCGTTAGATACGCAGTATTTT. Translation gives CASSPSPLDTQYF.

In its sample, this clonotype was seen many times. The rearrangement uses TRBV7-9 and TRBJ1-1; 10 bases fit TRBD1. Germline CDR1 and CDR2: SEHNR and FQNEAQ (reference sequence). The CDR3 contains 15 residues. Trimming removed 5 bases from V and 5 bases from J; junction bases left unmatched: 8. CDR3: CASSRRTGGDTEAFF. Written as DNA, the CDR3 is TGTGCCAGCAGCCGCCGGACAGGGGGGGATACTGAAGCTTTCTTT.

This clonotype appeared a few times. The chain is built from TRBV20-1 and TRBJ2-1, with 13 bases identical to TRBD2. The CDR3 has 14 residues. Trimming removed 0 bases from V and 9 bases from J; junction bases left unmatched: 2. Looked up from germline, CDR1 is DFQATT and CDR2 is SNEGSKA (reference sequence). The CDR3 DNA reads TGCAGTGCTAGAGATAGGACTAGCGGGAGTGAGCAGTTCTTC. Its protein product is CSARDRTSGSEQFF.

This clonotype was counted many times. This chain connects TRBV12-3 or TRBV12-4 to TRBJ2-2; D is undetermined. Trimming cost V 6 bases and J 4 bases, with 6 bases left between them. The CDR3 spans 12 residues. CDR3 DNA: TGTGCCAGCAGCCGGGCCACCGGGGAGCTGTTTTTT. Protein: CASSRATGELFF.

Only a few counts were recorded for this clonotype. This chain links TRBV7-2 with TRBJ1-2; 7 nucleotides align to TRBD1. The V segment lost 4 bases and the J segment 4 bases; nucleotides outside the gene matches: 6. CDR1 and CDR2 (germline): SGHTA, FQGNSA. This CDR3 is built from 14 residues. The CDR3 bases are TGTGCCAGCAGCTCCAACAGGGGCAGCTATGGCTACACCTTC. This gives the protein CASSSNRGSYGYTF.